This T cell receptor (beta chain) originates from a study of blood T cells in healthy people across ages. There are 14 residues in the CDR3. The germline CDR1 and CDR2 sequences are SGHRS and YFSETQ. V was pared by 4 bases and J by 6 bases, with 4 bases of the junction left unmatched. Sample-barcoded 5' priming and a J-beta primer mix drove a second PCR of about 6 to 12 cycles. The authors tagged each cDNA molecule using a template-switch adaptor with 12 random nucleotides. TCRdb fed the 5' RACE reads into MiXCR, producing one record per CDR3 protein. The sample lists around 1,100,000 distinct CDR3 sequences, around two fifths occurring once.

The clonotype originates from a man aged 18 to 35 in good health. The chain couples TRBV5-1 to TRBJ2-3; 11 bases are shared with TRBD2. The source material was blood. The CDR3 region has the DNA TGCGCCAGCAGCGGAGGGACTAGCGGCGATACGCAGTATTTT. It translates to CASSGGTSGDTQYF. The full variable domain, rest sourced from reference TRBV5-1 and TRBJ2-3, is KAGVTQTPRYLIKTRGQQVTLSCSPISGHRSVSWYQQTPGQGLQFLFEYFSETQRNKGNFPGRFSGRQFSNSRSEMNVSTLELGDSALYLCASSGGTSGDTQYFGPGTRLTVL.